The 25 T cell receptor beta chains below were found in one sample sequenced in a study of OX40 agonist ivuxolimab in advanced cancers. Libraries were prepared by immunoSEQ multiplex PCR; TCRdb keeps only in-frame clonotypes and omits some of them. The table records tens of thousands of clones, 80% to 90% of them present only once. The sample in question was CD4+ or CD8+ T cells sorted from blood, obtained in a trial of the OX40 agonist ivuxolimab. The source of these receptors is an adult with an advanced solid tumor such as melanoma, head and neck, liver or kidney cancer.

The chain is built from TRBV28 and TRBJ2-3, with 7 bases lining up with TRBD2. CDR1 MDHEN and CDR2 SYDVKM come from the germline V gene. CDR3 size: 19 residues. The trim removed 8 bases at V and 0 bases at J, leaving 20 bases unmatched. CDR3 protein: CASRPAGTTVLDSTDTQYF. The CDR3 nucleotides read TGTGCCAGCCGTCCAGCGGGAACTACCGTTTTAGATAGCACAGATACGCAGTATTTT.

The chain has TRBV29-1 and TRBJ2-5, with 7 bases aligning to TRBD1. The CDR3 covers 12 residues. Germline loops: CDR1 SQVTM, CDR2 ANQGSEA. The J segment lost 3 bases and the V segment lost 7 bases, leaving 5 bases of the junction unmatched. This CDR3 reads CSGRQGEETQYF. The CDR3 bases are TGCAGCGGACGACAGGGCGAAGAGACCCAGTACTTC.

This chain connects TRBV30 to TRBJ1-5; TRBD1 might be the D (6 bases). The germline V gene encodes CDR1 GTSNPN and CDR2 SVGIG (reference sequence). This CDR3 is 12 amino acids long. V was cut by 5 bases and J by 5 bases, with 10 bases left in between. CDR3 sequence reads: CAWDQGYQPQHF. CDR3 coding DNA: TGTGCCTGGGATCAGGGGTATCAGCCCCAGCATTTT.

This sequence joins TRBV7-6 and TRBJ2-1; D gene uncertain. V lost 4 bases and J 10 bases, leaving 14 bases between the germline ends. The CDR3 length is 13 residues. The germline V gene has CDR1 SGHVS and CDR2 FNYEAQ. The DNA of the CDR3 is TGTGCCAGCAGCTCCCTCCCCGGGCGCGAGCAGTTCTTC. Its translation: CASSSLPGREQFF.

The chain links TRBV6-6 to TRBJ2-5; weak D call: TRBD2 (5 bases). The V gene lost 6 bases and the J gene lost 6 bases, with 14 bases spanning the gap. The CDR3 spans 13 residues. CDR1 and CDR2 from the germline V gene are MNHNY and SVGAGI (reference sequence). The CDR3 is CASRVSTGKTQYF. CDR3 coding DNA: TGTGCCAGCAGGGTTTCTACCGGGAAGACCCAGTACTTC.

The genes are TRBV4-3 and TRBJ2-2, with TRBD1 identical over 8 bases. The CDR3 has 17 residues. Germline CDR1 and CDR2: LGHNA and YSLEER. With 3 bases clipped from V and 9 bases from J, the junction kept 15 bases outside the gene matches. The CDR3 DNA reads TGCGCCAGCAGCCAGCACCCCCCGGGACAGGCCAGCCGGGAGCTGTTTTTT. As protein: CASSQHPPGQASRELFF.

The chain joins TRBV19 to TRBJ2-1; D is unclear. The CDR3 contains 14 residues. V lost 8 bases, J lost 4 bases, and 15 bases lay in between. The germline gives CDR1 LNHDA, CDR2 SQIVND (reference sequence). The CDR3 reads CASGEGRPYNEQFF. The CDR3 region has the DNA TGTGCCAGTGGGGAAGGTAGGCCGTACAATGAGCAGTTCTTC.

V usage is TRBV7-8 and J usage is TRBJ2-3; 9 bases map to TRBD2. The CDR3 contains 13 residues. CDR1 is SGHVS, CDR2 FQNEAQ, per germline. V lost 6 bases to trimming and J lost 4 bases; unmatched junction nucleotides: 2. CDR3 DNA: TGTGCCAGCAGAGCGGGGGGTGCAGATACGCAGTATTTT. As protein: CASRAGGADTQYF.

Remarks on this clone: The same CDR3 arises from other DNA sequences in this sample as well. In DNA, the CDR3 is TGCGCCAGCAGCTTGACTAGCGGTTCCTACAATGAGCAGTTCTTC. It yields the protein CASSLTSGSYNEQFF. This chain joins TRBV5-1 and TRBJ2-1; TRBD2 matches at 8 bases. The CDR3 is 15 residues long. V shed 1 base, J shed 1 base, and the junction held 1 base outside the gene matches. Germline CDR1 reads SGHRS; CDR2 reads YFSETQ.

This rearrangement joins TRBV10-3 to TRBJ1-3; 7 nucleotides line up with TRBD1. The CDR3 length is 15 residues. Germline V gene data show CDR1 as ENHRY and CDR2 as SYGVKD. V dropped 3 bases and J dropped 0; count of bases not matched to a gene: 2. CDR3 sequence (DNA): TGTGCCATCAGTGACCCAGGGGGCTCTGGAAACACCATATATTTT. It codes for CAISDPGGSGNTIYF.

V gene TRBV6-1 combines with J gene TRBJ2-7, with 10 bases identical to TRBD2. Germline-derived CDR1 and CDR2 are MNHNS and SASEGT. The CDR3 has 15 amino acids. The J segment lost 2 bases and the V segment lost 6 bases, leaving 7 bases of the junction unmatched. The CDR3 reads CASRAGLADPYEQYF. In nucleotides, the CDR3 is TGTGCCAGCAGAGCAGGACTAGCGGACCCCTACGAGCAGTACTTC.

In its sample, this clone ranks as medium-sized (0.01 to 0.1%). V and J are TRBV4-2 and TRBJ1-5; no definite D call. Per the germline V gene, CDR1 is LGHNA and CDR2 is YNFKEQ. The V end was cut by 4 bases, the J end by 2 bases, with 9 bases between. CDR3 size: 14 residues. Here the CDR3 DNA reads TGTGCCAGCAGCCCTGGTCTGGGCAATCAGCCCCAGCATTTT. The encoded protein is CASSPGLGNQPQHF.

V and J are TRBV6-1 and TRBJ2-1; D uncertain. V was shortened by 2 bases and J by 0 bases, with 8 bases between the two germline ends. CDR1 is MNHNS, CDR2 SASEGT, per germline. The CDR3 is 15 residues long. DNA of the CDR3: TGTGCCAGCAGTGAAATCCACATCTCCTACAATGAGCAGTTCTTC. Its translation is CASSEIHISYNEQFF.

The gene calls are TRBV10-3 and TRBJ1-6; D is unresolved. The CDR3 runs 13 residues. V shed 6 bases and J shed 12 bases, with 15 bases lying between them. The germline V gene has CDR1 ENHRY and CDR2 SYGVKD. For the CDR3, the DNA is TGTGCCATCAGCCCAATACCCAGAGAACCCCTCCACTTT. Its translation: CAISPIPREPLHF.

This rearrangement joins TRBV28 to TRBJ2-1, with 7 nucleotides matching TRBD1. Germline V gives CDR1 MDHEN, CDR2 SYDVKM. V shed 5 bases, J shed 4 bases, and the junction held 5 bases outside the gene matches. This CDR3 is 14 amino acids long. CDR3 in amino acids: CASSPGTVYNEQFF. CDR3 DNA sequence: TGTGCCAGCAGTCCCGGGACAGTTTACAATGAGCAGTTCTTC.

The rearrangement links TRBV11-2 to TRBJ2-1, with D perhaps matching TRBD2 (6 bases). The CDR3 runs to 15 residues. From germline, CDR1 is SGHAT and CDR2 FQNNGV. The V end lost 4 bases, the J end lost 2 bases, and 12 bases lay between the germline ends. The CDR3 DNA is TGTGCCAGCAGCTCGAGACTAGAACCCTACAATGAGCAGTTCTTC. It encodes CASSSRLEPYNEQFF.

This sequence joins TRBV2 and TRBJ2-1, with D unresolved. Germline V CDR1 and CDR2: SNHLY, FYNNEI. The V end lost 5 bases, the J end lost 4 bases, and 6 bases lay between the germline ends. The CDR3 has 12 residues. CDR3 nucleotides: TGTGCCAGCAGTAACCCATACAATGAGCAGTTCTTC. It translates to CASSNPYNEQFF.

This chain links TRBV7-2 with TRBJ2-7; the match to TRBD1 covers 9 bases. The CDR3 contains 15 residues. J was trimmed by 3 bases and V by 3 bases; bases with no gene match: 6. Germline V gives CDR1 SGHTA, CDR2 FQGNSA. CDR3 amino acids: CASSFDRGFLYEQYF. The CDR3 DNA reads as TGTGCCAGCAGCTTCGACAGGGGGTTCCTCTACGAGCAGTACTTC.

The J gene is TRBJ1-2, the V gene TRBV18, with D possibly matching TRBD1 (5 bases). This CDR3 has 12 amino acids. CDR1 and CDR2 from the germline V gene are KGHSH and LQKENI. V was cut by 3 bases and J by 8 bases, with 10 bases left in between. This CDR3 reads CASSPDMVGYTF. The CDR3 DNA reads as TGTGCCAGCTCACCGGACATGGTCGGCTACACCTTC.

The CDR3, as DNA: TGTGCCAGCAGAACCTTAGACCCCGACTTCGAAGCTTTCTTT. It is translated as CASRTLDPDFEAFF. The chain is built from TRBV6-5 and TRBJ1-1, with no clear D. Germline CDR1 is MNHEY and CDR2 is SVGAGI. The CDR3 is 14 residues long. V lost 6 bases and J lost 8, with 19 bases in between.

A few counts support this clone. This chain links TRBV27 with TRBJ1-1; D uncertain. The ends were cut back, 1 base at V and 5 bases at J, with 8 bases in the middle. Germline values: CDR1 MNHEY, CDR2 SMNVEV (reference sequence). CDR3 length: 13 amino acids. The CDR3 coding sequence is TGTGCCAGCAGTTTATACTCGAGGACTGAAGCTTTCTTT. Its translation: CASSLYSRTEAFF.

About this clone itself: Other DNA sequences in this sample translate to the same CDR3. This chain uses TRBV18 with TRBJ2-1; D not resolved. The CDR3 is 14 residues long. The germline CDR1 and CDR2 sequences are KGHSH and LQKENI. Trimming shortened V by 3 bases and J by 1 base, and 7 bases separated the two germline ends. CDR3 in DNA: TGTGCCAGCTCACCTCAGGCTTCCTACAATGAGCAGTTCTTC. It yields the protein CASSPQASYNEQFF. Supplemented by reference TRBV18 and TRBJ2-1, the full variable domain reads NAGVMQNPRHLVRRRGQEARLRCSPMKGHSHVYWYRQLPEEGLKFMVYLQKENIIDESGMPKERFSAEFPKEGPSILRIQQVVRGDSAAYFCASSPQASYNEQFFGPGTRLTVL.

The DNA of the CDR3 is TGTGCCAGCAGCCTCACAGGGCCGACTAACTATGGCTACACCTTC. It is translated as CASSLTGPTNYGYTF. The rearrangement joins TRBV7-3 to TRBJ1-2; D may be TRBD1 (6 bases). The CDR3 is 15 amino acids. Trimming removed 5 bases at V and 0 bases at J, with 13 bases between. The germline CDR1 and CDR2 sequences are SGHTA and FQGTGA.

This chain joins TRBV19 and TRBJ2-5; a possible D gene is TRBD1 (6 bases). Matching the DNA end better, TRBJ2-7 makes the J call doubtful. CDR3 size: 15 residues. Germline V gene data show CDR1 as LNHDA and CDR2 as SQIVND (reference sequence). This CDR3 reads CASSPSGVVGYEQYF. CDR3 bases: TGTGCCAGTAGCCCTTCAGGGGTAGTAGGCTACGAGCAGTACTTC.

CDR3 sequence reads: CAIRGTGAAPYNEQFF. Written as DNA, the CDR3 is TGTGCCATCAGGGGAACAGGGGCGGCCCCCTACAATGAGCAGTTCTTC. The gene calls are TRBV10-3 and TRBJ2-1; TRBD1 matches 7 bases. CDR1 and CDR2 from the germline V gene are ENHRY and SYGVKD. The CDR3 loop spans 16 amino acids. V lost 6 bases and J lost 2; bases outside the gene matches: 10.